This T cell receptor (beta chain) was identified during a study of spatial heterogeneity in lung cancer. Per germline, CDR1 MNHEY and CDR2 SVGEGT. The CDR3 is 15 residues long. V was shortened by 5 bases and J by 1 base, with 11 bases between the two germline ends. TCRdb analysed the 5' RACE reads with MiXCR anew, one entry per CDR3 protein. Of tens of thousands of distinct CDR3 sequences in the sample, approximately 12% were seen once. Time point given: sample taken at primary tumor resection. The clonotype originates from a male donor with early-stage non-small cell lung cancer. The chain joins TRBV6-2 or TRBV6-3 to TRBJ2-2; D is unresolved. Sequenced here: PBMCs, sampled at surgery. CDR3 sequence (DNA): TGTGCCAGCAGTCCACTCGACTGGAACACCGGGGAGCTGTTTTTT. This translates into CASSPLDWNTGELFF.